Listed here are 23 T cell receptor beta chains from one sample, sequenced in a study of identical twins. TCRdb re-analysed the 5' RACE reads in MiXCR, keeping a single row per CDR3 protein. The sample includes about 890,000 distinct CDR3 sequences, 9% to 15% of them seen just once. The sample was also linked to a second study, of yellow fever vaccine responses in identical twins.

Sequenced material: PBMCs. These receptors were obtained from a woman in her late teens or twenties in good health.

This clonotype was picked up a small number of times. Written as DNA, the CDR3 is TGTGCTAGTGGTCCAAGCGGGAAGGGGTTATTATCCTACAATGAGCAGTTCTTC. It is translated as CASGPSGKGLLSYNEQFF. The chain combines TRBV12-5 with TRBJ2-1; 7 bases align to TRBD2. The J segment lost 1 base and the V segment lost 5 bases, leaving 14 bases of the junction unmatched. This CDR3 contains 18 residues. CDR1 is LGHNT, CDR2 FRNRAP, per germline.

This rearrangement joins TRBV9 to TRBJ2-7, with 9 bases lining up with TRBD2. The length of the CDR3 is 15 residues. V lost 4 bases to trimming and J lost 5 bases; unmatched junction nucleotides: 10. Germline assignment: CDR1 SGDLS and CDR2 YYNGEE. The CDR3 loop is CASSPVWREGHEQYF. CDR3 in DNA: TGTGCCAGCAGCCCAGTTTGGCGGGAGGGCCACGAGCAGTACTTC.

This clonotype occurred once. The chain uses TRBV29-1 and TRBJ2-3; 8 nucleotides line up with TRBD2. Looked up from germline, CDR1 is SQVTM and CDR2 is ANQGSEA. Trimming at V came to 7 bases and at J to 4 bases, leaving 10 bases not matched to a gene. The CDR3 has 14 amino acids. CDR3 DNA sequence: TGCAGCGCCCTGGGAGCGGGAGTCCCAGATACGCAGTATTTT. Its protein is CSALGAGVPDTQYF.

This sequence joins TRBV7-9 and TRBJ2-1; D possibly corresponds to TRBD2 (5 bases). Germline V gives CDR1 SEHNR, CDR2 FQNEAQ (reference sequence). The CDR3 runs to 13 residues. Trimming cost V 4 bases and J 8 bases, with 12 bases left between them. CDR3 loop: CASSSLLVDEQFF. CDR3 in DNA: TGTGCCAGCAGCTCCTTACTAGTGGATGAGCAGTTCTTC.

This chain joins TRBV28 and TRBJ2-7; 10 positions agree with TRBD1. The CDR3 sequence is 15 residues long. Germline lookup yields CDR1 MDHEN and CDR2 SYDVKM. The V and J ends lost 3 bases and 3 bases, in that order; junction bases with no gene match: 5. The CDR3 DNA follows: TGTGCCAGCAGTTTTCGGGACAGGGGAGTCTACGAGCAGTACTTC. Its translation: CASSFRDRGVYEQYF.

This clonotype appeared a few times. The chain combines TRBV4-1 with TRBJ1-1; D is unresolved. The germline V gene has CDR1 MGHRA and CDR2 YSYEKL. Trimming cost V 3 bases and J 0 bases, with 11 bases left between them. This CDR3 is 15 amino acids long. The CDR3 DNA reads TGCGCCAGCAGCCATGGACGGACCATGAACACTGAAGCTTTCTTT. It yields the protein CASSHGRTMNTEAFF.

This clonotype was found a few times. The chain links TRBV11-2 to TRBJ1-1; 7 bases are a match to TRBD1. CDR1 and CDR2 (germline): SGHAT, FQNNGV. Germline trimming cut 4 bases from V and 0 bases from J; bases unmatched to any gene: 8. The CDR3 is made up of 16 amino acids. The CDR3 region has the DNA TGTGCCAGCAGCTCTCCGGGACAGATTATGAACACTGAAGCTTTCTTT. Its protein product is CASSSPGQIMNTEAFF.

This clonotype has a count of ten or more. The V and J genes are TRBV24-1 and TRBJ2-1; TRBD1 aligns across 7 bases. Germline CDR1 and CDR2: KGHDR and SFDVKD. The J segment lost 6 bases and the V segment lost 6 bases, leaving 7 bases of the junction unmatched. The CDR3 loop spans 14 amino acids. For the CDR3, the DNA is TGTGCCACCAGTCCGGGACAGCAAGCCAATGAGCAGTTCTTC. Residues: CATSPGQQANEQFF.

The CDR3 DNA follows: TGTGCCACCAGTGACCCGACTAGCGGGGTTGAAGATACGCAGTATTTT. It translates to CATSDPTSGVEDTQYF. The genes are TRBV24-1 and TRBJ2-3; TRBD2 agrees at 11 bases. Trimming took 4 bases from V and 5 from J; bases not matched to a gene: 7. CDR1 is KGHDR, CDR2 SFDVKD, per germline. There are 16 residues in the CDR3.

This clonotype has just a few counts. CDR3 in amino acids: CAARTSVRSSYNEQFF. In nucleotides, the CDR3 is TGTGCTGCACGGACTAGCGTAAGAAGCTCCTACAATGAGCAGTTCTTC. The chain carries TRBV28 and TRBJ2-1; 9 positions match TRBD2. Germline assignment: CDR1 MDHEN and CDR2 SYDVKM. The CDR3 length is 16 residues.

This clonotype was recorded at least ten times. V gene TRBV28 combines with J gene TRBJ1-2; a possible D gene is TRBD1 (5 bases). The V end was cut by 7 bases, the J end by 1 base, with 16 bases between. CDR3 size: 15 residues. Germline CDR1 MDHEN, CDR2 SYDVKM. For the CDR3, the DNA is TGTGCCAGCACTCTCGGGGCAGGGAATAACTATGGCTACACCTTC. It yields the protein CASTLGAGNNYGYTF.

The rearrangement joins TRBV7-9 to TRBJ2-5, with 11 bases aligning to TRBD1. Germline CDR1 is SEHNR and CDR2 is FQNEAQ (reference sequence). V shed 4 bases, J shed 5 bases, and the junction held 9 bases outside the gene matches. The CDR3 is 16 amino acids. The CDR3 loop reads CASSSMGQGGPETQYF. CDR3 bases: TGTGCCAGCAGCTCTATGGGACAGGGGGGTCCGGAGACCCAGTACTTC.

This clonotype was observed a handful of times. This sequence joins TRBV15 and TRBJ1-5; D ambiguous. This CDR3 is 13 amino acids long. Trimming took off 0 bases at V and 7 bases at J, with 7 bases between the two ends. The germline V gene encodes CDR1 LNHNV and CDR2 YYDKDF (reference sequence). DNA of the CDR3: TGTGCCACCAGCAGAGATCGAAGCCAGCCCCAGCATTTT. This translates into CATSRDRSQPQHF.

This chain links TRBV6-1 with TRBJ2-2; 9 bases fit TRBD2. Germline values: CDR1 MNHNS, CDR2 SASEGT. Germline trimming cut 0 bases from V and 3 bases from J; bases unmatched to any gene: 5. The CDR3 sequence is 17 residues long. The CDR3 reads CASSEARRLADTGELFF. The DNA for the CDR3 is TGTGCCAGCAGTGAAGCGCGAAGACTAGCGGACACCGGGGAGCTGTTTTTT.

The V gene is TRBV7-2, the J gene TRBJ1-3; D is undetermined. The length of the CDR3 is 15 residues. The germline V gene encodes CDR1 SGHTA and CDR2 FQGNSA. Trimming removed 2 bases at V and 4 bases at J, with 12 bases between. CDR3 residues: CASSLSSVLGNTIYF. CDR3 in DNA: TGTGCCAGCAGCTTAAGCTCGGTTCTGGGAAACACCATATATTTT.

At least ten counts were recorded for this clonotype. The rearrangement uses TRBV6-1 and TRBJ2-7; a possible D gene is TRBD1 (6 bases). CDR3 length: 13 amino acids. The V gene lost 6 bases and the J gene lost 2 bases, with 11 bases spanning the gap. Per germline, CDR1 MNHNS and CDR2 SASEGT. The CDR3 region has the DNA TGTGCCAGCAGATCAGGGGTGGCCTACGAGCAGTACTTC. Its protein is CASRSGVAYEQYF.

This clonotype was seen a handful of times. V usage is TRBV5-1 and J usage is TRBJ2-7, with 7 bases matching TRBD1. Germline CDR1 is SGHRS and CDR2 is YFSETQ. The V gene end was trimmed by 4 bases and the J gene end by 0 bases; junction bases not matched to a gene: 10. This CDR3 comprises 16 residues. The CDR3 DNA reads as TGCGCCAGCAGCCGAGGACAGGCCGGCCTCTCCTACGAGCAGTACTTC. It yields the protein CASSRGQAGLSYEQYF.

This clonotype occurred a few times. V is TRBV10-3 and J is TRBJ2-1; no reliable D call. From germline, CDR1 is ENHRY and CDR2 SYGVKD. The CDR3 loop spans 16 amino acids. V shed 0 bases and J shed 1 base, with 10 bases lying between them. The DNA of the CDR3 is TGTGCCATCAGTGAGTCGCTAGAATCATCCTACAATGAGCAGTTCTTC. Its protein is CAISESLESSYNEQFF.

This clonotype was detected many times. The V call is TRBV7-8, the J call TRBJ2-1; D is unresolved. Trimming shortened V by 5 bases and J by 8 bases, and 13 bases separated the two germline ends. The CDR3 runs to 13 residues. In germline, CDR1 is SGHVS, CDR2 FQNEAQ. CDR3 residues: CASSPKPRDEQFF. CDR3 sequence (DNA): TGTGCCAGCAGCCCAAAACCTAGGGATGAGCAGTTCTTC.

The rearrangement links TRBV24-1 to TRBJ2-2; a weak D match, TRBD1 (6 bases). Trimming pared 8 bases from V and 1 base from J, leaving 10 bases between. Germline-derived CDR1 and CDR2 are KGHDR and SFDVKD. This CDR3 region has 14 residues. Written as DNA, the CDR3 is TGTGCCACCAACGACAGGAGGAACACCGGGGAGCTGTTTTTT. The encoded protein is CATNDRRNTGELFF.

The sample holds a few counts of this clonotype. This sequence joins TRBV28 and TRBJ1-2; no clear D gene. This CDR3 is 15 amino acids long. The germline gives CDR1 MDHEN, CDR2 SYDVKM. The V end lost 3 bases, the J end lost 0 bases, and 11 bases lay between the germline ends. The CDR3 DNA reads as TGTGCCAGCAGTTTCCCGGACCTGGCTAACTATGGCTACACCTTC. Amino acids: CASSFPDLANYGYTF.

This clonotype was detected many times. The CDR3 DNA reads TGTGCCAGCACCCGAATGGAGAACACTGAAGCTTTCTTT. Translated: CASTRMENTEAFF. The chain combines TRBV3-1 with TRBJ1-1; no clear D. The CDR3 length is 13 residues. V lost 7 bases to trimming and J lost 1 base, with 10 bases between them. Germline V gives CDR1 LGHDT, CDR2 YNNKEL (reference sequence).

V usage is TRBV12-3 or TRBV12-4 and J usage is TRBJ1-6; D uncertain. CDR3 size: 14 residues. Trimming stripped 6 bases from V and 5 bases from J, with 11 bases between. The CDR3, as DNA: TGTGCCAGCAGGTCGGTGGTTAATAATTCACCCCTCCACTTT. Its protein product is CASRSVVNNSPLHF.